The clone carrying this TCR beta chain has just a few counts. The entry originates in a study of blood T cells in healthy people across ages. Germline CDR1 and CDR2: SQVTM and ANQGSEA. The CDR3 is 13 amino acids. J lost 3 bases, V lost 6 bases, and 5 bases had no gene match. Primed by a sample-barcoded 5' primer and a J-beta primer mix, a second PCR proceeded for about 6 to 11 cycles. TCRdb independently ran MiXCR on the 5' RACE reads; one entry per CDR3 protein. The sample gives 1.8 million or so distinct CDR3 sequences, about two fifths of which show up once; roughly 24% is in the top ten. The V and J genes are TRBV29-1 and TRBJ1-5, with 7 bases aligning to TRBD1. The source of this sequence is a human donor in good health. Sequencing was performed on blood. The CDR3 DNA follows: TGCAGCGTGGGGGACAGTCTCAATCAGCCCCAGCATTTT. Its protein product is CSVGDSLNQPQHF.